Listed below are T cell receptor beta chains from one sample, sequenced in a study of shared clonotypes between healthy human individuals. Produced via immunoSEQ multiplex PCR; TCRdb's table is partial and in-frame only. The sample records 400,000 or so clones, about 96% being singletons. Material: memory CD8+ T cells sorted from blood. The receptors originated from a young man in good health. The CDR3 runs from the conserved cysteine through the conserved F or W. Each record gives: CDR3 protein, clone size, J gene, D gene, V gene. The D gene is left open where the match is weak. Clone size, where shown, is once, few, many, or a class for clones that have expanded.

cdr3_aa: CASSIDNNYGYTF
clone_size: NA
j_call: TRBJ1-2
d_call: NA
v_call: TRBV19

cdr3_aa: CASSVERDPSYEQYF
clone_size: NA
j_call: TRBJ2-7
d_call: TRBD2
v_call: TRBV2

cdr3_aa: CASSLALTSGTDTQYF
clone_size: NA
j_call: TRBJ2-3
d_call: TRBD2
v_call: TRBV5-1

cdr3_aa: CSVVLSVSSYNEQFF
clone_size: NA
j_call: TRBJ2-1
d_call: NA
v_call: TRBV29-1

cdr3_aa: CASSQGGNTIYF
clone_size: NA
j_call: TRBJ1-3
d_call: NA
v_call: TRBV4-1

cdr3_aa: CASSKEEGHSGNTIYF
clone_size: NA
j_call: TRBJ1-3
d_call: NA
v_call: TRBV21-1

cdr3_aa: CSVYWRLNTEAFF
clone_size: NA
j_call: TRBJ1-1
d_call: NA
v_call: TRBV29-1

cdr3_aa: CASSDSDTQYF
clone_size: NA
j_call: TRBJ2-3
d_call: NA
v_call: TRBV5-6

cdr3_aa: CSVEDREVRGTQYF
clone_size: once
j_call: TRBJ2-3
d_call: NA
v_call: TRBV29-1

cdr3_aa: CASSPSLLGGQPQHF
clone_size: NA
j_call: TRBJ1-5
d_call: NA
v_call: TRBV27

cdr3_aa: CASSFIFVGNTEAFF
clone_size: NA
j_call: TRBJ1-1
d_call: NA
v_call: TRBV28

cdr3_aa: CASSLDRGQPQHF
clone_size: NA
j_call: TRBJ1-5
d_call: TRBD1
v_call: TRBV18

cdr3_aa: CASSLGAGGYNEQFF
clone_size: NA
j_call: TRBJ2-1
d_call: TRBD2
v_call: TRBV6-5

cdr3_aa: CASSALNHPYEQYF
clone_size: NA
j_call: TRBJ2-7
d_call: NA
v_call: TRBV9

cdr3_aa: CASSKVFFGGRATDTQYF
clone_size: NA
j_call: TRBJ2-3
d_call: NA
v_call: TRBV21-1

cdr3_aa: CASSRNLAAKGDTQYF
clone_size: NA
j_call: TRBJ2-3
d_call: TRBD2
v_call: TRBV7-6

cdr3_aa: CSSEGLEGPDTQYF
clone_size: NA
j_call: TRBJ2-3
d_call: NA
v_call: TRBV29-1

cdr3_aa: CASRPLGGRSGEQFF
clone_size: NA
j_call: TRBJ2-1
d_call: NA
v_call: TRBV6-5

cdr3_aa: CASSLRGTLVEKLFF
clone_size: NA
j_call: TRBJ1-4
d_call: NA
v_call: TRBV5-6

cdr3_aa: CASSEAPQPIYEQYF
clone_size: NA
j_call: TRBJ2-7
d_call: NA
v_call: TRBV6-1

cdr3_aa: CASSYSNQPQHF
clone_size: NA
j_call: TRBJ1-5
d_call: NA
v_call: TRBV13

cdr3_aa: CASRGSGFSTYEQYF
clone_size: NA
j_call: TRBJ2-7
d_call: TRBD2
v_call: TRBV28

cdr3_aa: CSVWSKGTRDSPTGTDTQYF
clone_size: NA
j_call: TRBJ2-3
d_call: TRBD1
v_call: TRBV29-1

cdr3_aa: CASSPPLAEETQYF
clone_size: NA
j_call: TRBJ2-5
d_call: TRBD2
v_call: TRBV11-2

cdr3_aa: CASRATGRMAGELFF
clone_size: NA
j_call: TRBJ2-2
d_call: NA
v_call: TRBV6-6

cdr3_aa: CASSLRTADTQYF
clone_size: NA
j_call: TRBJ2-3
d_call: NA
v_call: TRBV5-1

cdr3_aa: CASSVEGGPYNEQFF
clone_size: NA
j_call: TRBJ2-1
d_call: TRBD2
v_call: TRBV18

cdr3_aa: CASSQVASGSNEQFF
clone_size: NA
j_call: TRBJ2-1
d_call: TRBD2
v_call: TRBV4-1

cdr3_aa: CASSVGLAGAQYF
clone_size: NA
j_call: TRBJ2-5
d_call: TRBD2
v_call: TRBV9

cdr3_aa: CASSGRQGKTGELFF
clone_size: NA
j_call: TRBJ2-2
d_call: TRBD1
v_call: TRBV5-1

cdr3_aa: CASSDSGNTIYF
clone_size: NA
j_call: TRBJ1-3
d_call: NA
v_call: TRBV2

cdr3_aa: CASSKEGGPEAFF
clone_size: NA
j_call: TRBJ1-1
d_call: NA
v_call: TRBV21-1

cdr3_aa: CASSSSPSSYEQYF
clone_size: NA
j_call: TRBJ2-7
d_call: NA
v_call: TRBV7-7

cdr3_aa: CASSRLAANLMGEQFF
clone_size: NA
j_call: TRBJ2-1
d_call: TRBD2
v_call: TRBV2

cdr3_aa: CASSLAPVTSGRTNEQYF
clone_size: NA
j_call: TRBJ2-7
d_call: TRBD2
v_call: TRBV5-1

cdr3_aa: CSVVTEAGELFF
clone_size: NA
j_call: TRBJ2-2
d_call: NA
v_call: TRBV29-1